This TCR beta chain derives from a study of blood T cell repertoires in COVID-19 (dated by TCRdb to about 2020). Broadly, across the study: The collaborator samples originated in the United States, Italy and Spain and spanned the acute and convalescent phases of COVID-19. The dataset comprised deeply sampled blood TCRbeta repertoires from subjects exposed to, actively infected with, or recovered from COVID-19. Where available, HLA class I and class II types were taken from metadata supplied by the sample provider and were not determined by assay-based typing. The repertoires were made available in a free public database intended to serve as a resource for research on the immune response to SARS-CoV-2. The sample metadata nearly always contained a de-identified subject ID, COVID-19 status, age in years and sex. Samples came from the ongoing ImmuneRACE study (first 160 participants) plus 1,254 subjects from 6 global collaborators. The prospective study material was composed of cDNA or gDNA derived from T cells, B-cell-depleted T cells, or PBMCs. The paper's findings and limits, for the study overall: Clinical and demographic metadata were provided uncurated, with the amount varying by source and participant.

Collaborating institutions collected whole blood in K2EDTA tubes following their own protocols. For TCRbeta analysis, collaborators shipped samples as frozen whole blood, isolated PBMCs, or DNA extracted from either of those sample types. TCRbeta CDR3 regions were amplified from genomic DNA by means of the immunoSEQ Assay, a bias-controlled multiplex PCR. Per the original workflow: Nucleated cell counts per sample were estimated from amplification of reference gene primers within the assay. To quantify the absolute abundance of each unique TCRbeta CDR3 rearrangement, sequence reads were collapsed and filtered. For each sample, productive Simpson clonality was calculated as the square root of Simpson's diversity index across productive rearrangements. Here the immuneACCESS table is served through TCRdb, limited to in-frame sequences with V and J called. Missing clones are a known gap in these copies; in checked studies unresolved V genes cover under half, and the rest lacks a known reason. V, J and clone size were drawn from that table, and D and trimming were deduced from the DNA. The sample includes some 33,000 clones, with about nine tenths observed a single time. Jointly, the top ten make up 0.95% to 1.1% of the sample.

With respect to this clone: Its antigen target is currently unknown. No base-level quality is on record; no much larger clone is a single base apart.

The germline V and J ends show losses of 2 bases and 9 bases respectively, and no gene match explains 19 bases of the junction. From the cysteine up to the phenylalanine, the CDR3 has a length of 18 residues. The retained sequence is limited to the CDR3, 54 bases, with the frame set at the first base. As encoded in the germline V gene, CDR1 is MGHRA while CDR2 is YSYEKL. The origin of this receptor is a man between 65 and 85 years old with active or convalescent COVID-19. The chain is made from TRBV4-1 and TRBJ2-1, and 7 junction bases match TRBD1. The specimen was peripheral blood. The DNA is as follows: TGCGCCAGCAGCCAACCACTGCATAGGACAGGTTTACGGGGTGAGCAGTTCTTC. Its protein product is CASSQPLHRTGLRGEQFF.